The 5 T cell receptor beta chains listed next were all sequenced from one sample in a study of early T cells in non-severe SARS-CoV-2 infection. TCRdb re-called the 5' RACE reads with MiXCR, one entry per CDR3 protein. The sample lists about 19,000 distinct CDR3 sequences, under 7.5% occurring once. Sequencing used whole blood. Receptors were obtained from an adult who was a healthcare worker with PCR-confirmed SARS-CoV-2 infection or an uninfected control (not recorded which).

This clonotype was seen many times. The rearrangement uses TRBV7-8 and TRBJ1-4; perhaps TRBD1 as D (5 bases). V was clipped by 2 bases and J by 7 bases, with 14 bases between them. This CDR3 spans 15 amino acids. Germline assignment: CDR1 SGHVS and CDR2 FQNEAQ. CDR3 region: CASSLIMGPSEKLFF. In nucleotides, the CDR3 is TGTGCCAGCAGCTTAATAATGGGGCCCTCTGAAAAACTGTTTTTT.

As regards this clonotype: A single base separates this from a much larger clone, so it may be a read error. V gene TRBV20-1 combines with J gene TRBJ2-1, with 11 bases that match TRBD2. Germline V lookup: CDR1 DFQATT, CDR2 SNEGSKA (reference sequence). The CDR3 has 15 amino acids. CDR3 sequence: CSTSKGTSGYNEQFF. The CDR3 nucleotides are TGCAGTACTAGTAAAGGGACTAGCGGCTACAATGAGCAGTTCTTC.

This clonotype was counted a few times. This chain uses TRBV5-4 with TRBJ1-2; perhaps TRBD1 as D (5 bases). CDR3 size: 14 residues. In germline, CDR1 is SGHNT, CDR2 YYREEE (reference sequence). Trimming shortened V by 4 bases and J by 4 bases, and 14 bases separated the two germline ends. The DNA for the CDR3 is TGTGCCAGCAGCCGAGCGGGGCAGGGCTATGGCTACACCTTC. It is translated as CASSRAGQGYGYTF. The full variable domain, with the rest looked up from reference TRBV5-4 and TRBJ1-2, is ETGVTQSPTHLIKTRGQQVTLRCSSQSGHNTVSWYQQALGQGPQFIFQYYREEENGRGNFPPRFSGLQFPNYSSELNVNALELDDSALYLCASSRAGQGYGYTFGSGTRLTVV.

In its sample, this clonotype was seen many times. J is TRBJ2-5 and V is TRBV29-1; D gene ambiguous. Germline values: CDR1 SQVTM, CDR2 ANQGSEA. Trimming shortened V by 4 bases and J by 4 bases, and 10 bases separated the two germline ends. This CDR3 comprises 12 residues. The DNA for the CDR3 is TGCAGCGTTGGTAGAGCGCGAGAGACCCAGTACTTC. Its translation is CSVGRARETQYF.

The rearrangement links TRBV29-1 to TRBJ1-4; D is ambiguous. Trimming stripped 4 bases from V and 8 bases from J, with 14 bases between. The CDR3 length is 13 residues. CDR1 and CDR2 from the germline V gene are SQVTM and ANQGSEA. Here the CDR3 reads CSVAEGPREKLFF. CDR3 nucleotide sequence: TGCAGCGTTGCCGAGGGCCCTAGGGAAAAACTGTTTTTT.